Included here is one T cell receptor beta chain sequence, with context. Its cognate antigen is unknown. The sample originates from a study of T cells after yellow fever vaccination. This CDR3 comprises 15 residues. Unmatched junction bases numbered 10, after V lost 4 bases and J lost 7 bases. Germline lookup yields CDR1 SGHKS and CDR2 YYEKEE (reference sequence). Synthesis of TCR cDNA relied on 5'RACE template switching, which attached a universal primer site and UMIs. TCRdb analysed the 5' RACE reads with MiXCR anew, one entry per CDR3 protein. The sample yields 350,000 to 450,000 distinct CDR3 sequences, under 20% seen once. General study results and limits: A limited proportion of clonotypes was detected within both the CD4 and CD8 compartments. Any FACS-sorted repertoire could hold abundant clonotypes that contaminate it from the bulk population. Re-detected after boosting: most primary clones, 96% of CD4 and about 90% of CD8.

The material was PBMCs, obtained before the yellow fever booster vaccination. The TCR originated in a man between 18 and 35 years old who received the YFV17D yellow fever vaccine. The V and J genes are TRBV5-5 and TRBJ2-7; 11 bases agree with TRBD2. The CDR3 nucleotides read TGTGCCAGCAGCGTCGGGACTAGCGGAACTTTAGAGCAGTACTTC. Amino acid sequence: CASSVGTSGTLEQYF.